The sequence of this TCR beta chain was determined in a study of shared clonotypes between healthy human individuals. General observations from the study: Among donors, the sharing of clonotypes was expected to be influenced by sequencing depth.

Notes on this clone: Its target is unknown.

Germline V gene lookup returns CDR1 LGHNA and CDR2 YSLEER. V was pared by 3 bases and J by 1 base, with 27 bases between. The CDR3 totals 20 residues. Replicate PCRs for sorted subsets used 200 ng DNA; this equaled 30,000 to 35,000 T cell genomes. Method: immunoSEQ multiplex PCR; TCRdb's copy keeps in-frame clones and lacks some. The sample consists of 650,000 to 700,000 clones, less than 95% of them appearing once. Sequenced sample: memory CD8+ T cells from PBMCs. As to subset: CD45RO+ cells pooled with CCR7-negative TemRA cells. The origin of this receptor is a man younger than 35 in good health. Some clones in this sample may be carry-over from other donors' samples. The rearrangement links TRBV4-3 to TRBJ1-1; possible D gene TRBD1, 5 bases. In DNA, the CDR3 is TGCGCCAGCAGCCAGAACCATCTCGGGACTACAGTGGGCGGGAACACTGAAGCTTTCTTT. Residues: CASSQNHLGTTVGGNTEAFF.